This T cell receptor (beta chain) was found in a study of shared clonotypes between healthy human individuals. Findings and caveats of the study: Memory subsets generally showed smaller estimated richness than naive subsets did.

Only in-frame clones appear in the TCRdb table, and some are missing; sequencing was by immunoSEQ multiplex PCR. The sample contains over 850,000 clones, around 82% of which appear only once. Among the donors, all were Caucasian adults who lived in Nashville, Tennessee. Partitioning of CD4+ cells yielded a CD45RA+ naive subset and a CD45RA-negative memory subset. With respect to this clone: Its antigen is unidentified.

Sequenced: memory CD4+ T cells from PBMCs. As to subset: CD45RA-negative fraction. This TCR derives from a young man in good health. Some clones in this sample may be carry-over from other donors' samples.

This CDR3 is CASSTEGGLDYGYTF. The CDR3 DNA reads as TGCGCCAGCAGCACTGAGGGAGGGTTGGACTATGGCTACACCTTC. This chain uses TRBV5-1 with TRBJ1-2, with D unresolved. This CDR3 comprises 15 residues. Germline V CDR1 and CDR2: SGHRS, YFSETQ. The V and J ends lost 4 bases and 3 bases respectively, with 16 bases between them.